Reported below is one T cell receptor beta chain. CDR3 length: 15 amino acids. V was clipped by 1 base and J by 2 bases, with 9 bases between them. Germline V gene data show CDR1 as KGHSH and CDR2 as LQKENI. The data originate from a study of T cell changes during pregnancy in multiple sclerosis. Libraries were prepared by immunoSEQ multiplex PCR; TCRdb keeps only in-frame clonotypes and omits some of them. The data show around 60,000 clones, approximately 88% seen once. Here the sequenced sample was peripheral blood, taken in the first trimester of pregnancy. The chain couples TRBV18 to TRBJ1-3; TRBD1 might be the D (5 bases). The sequence was obtained from a female donor with multiple sclerosis, enrolled in a pregnancy study. The CDR3, as DNA: TGTGCCAGCTCACCACTAAGGGGTACTGGAAACACCATATATTTT. It codes for CASSPLRGTGNTIYF.